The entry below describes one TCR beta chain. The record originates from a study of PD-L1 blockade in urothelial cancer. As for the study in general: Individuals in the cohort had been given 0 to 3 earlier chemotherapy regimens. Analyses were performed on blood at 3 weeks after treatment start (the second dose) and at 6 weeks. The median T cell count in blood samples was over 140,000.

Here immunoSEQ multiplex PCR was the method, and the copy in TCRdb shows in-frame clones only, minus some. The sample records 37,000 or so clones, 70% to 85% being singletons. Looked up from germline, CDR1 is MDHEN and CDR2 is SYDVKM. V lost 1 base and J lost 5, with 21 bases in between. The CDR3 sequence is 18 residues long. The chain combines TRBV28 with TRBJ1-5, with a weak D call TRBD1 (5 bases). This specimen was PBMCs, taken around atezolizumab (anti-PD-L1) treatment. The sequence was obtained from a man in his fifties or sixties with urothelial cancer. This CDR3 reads CASSLLSQGNTVHQPQHF. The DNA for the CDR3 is TGTGCCAGCAGTTTATTGAGTCAGGGTAACACAGTCCATCAGCCCCAGCATTTT.